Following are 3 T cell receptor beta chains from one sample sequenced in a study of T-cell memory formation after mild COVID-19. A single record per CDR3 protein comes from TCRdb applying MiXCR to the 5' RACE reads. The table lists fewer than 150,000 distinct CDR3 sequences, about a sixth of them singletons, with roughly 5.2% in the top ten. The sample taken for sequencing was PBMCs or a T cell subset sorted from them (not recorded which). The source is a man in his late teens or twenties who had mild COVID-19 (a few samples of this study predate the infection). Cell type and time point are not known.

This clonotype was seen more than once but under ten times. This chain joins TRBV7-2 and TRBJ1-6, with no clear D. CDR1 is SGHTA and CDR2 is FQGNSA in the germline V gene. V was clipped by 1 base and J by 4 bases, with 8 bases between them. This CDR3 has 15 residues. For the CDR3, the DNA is TGTGCCAGCAGCTTAGGTCCAGGTTATAATTCACCCCTCCACTTT. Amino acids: CASSLGPGYNSPLHF. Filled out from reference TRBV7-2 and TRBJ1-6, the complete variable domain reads GAGVSQSPSNKVTEKGKDVELRCDPISGHTALYWYRQSLGQGLEFLIYFQGNSAPDKSGLPSDRFSAERTGGSVSTLTIQRTQQEDSAVYLCASSLGPGYNSPLHFGNGTRLTVT.

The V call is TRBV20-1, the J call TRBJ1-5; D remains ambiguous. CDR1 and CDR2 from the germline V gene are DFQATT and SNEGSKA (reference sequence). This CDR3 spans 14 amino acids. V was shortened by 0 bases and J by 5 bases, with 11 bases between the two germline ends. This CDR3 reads CSARDGGSYQPQHF. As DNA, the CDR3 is TGCAGTGCTAGAGATGGAGGGTCGTATCAGCCCCAGCATTTT.

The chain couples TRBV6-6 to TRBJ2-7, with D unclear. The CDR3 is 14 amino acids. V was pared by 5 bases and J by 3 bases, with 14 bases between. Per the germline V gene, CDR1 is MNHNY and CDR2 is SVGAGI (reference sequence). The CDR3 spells CASSPRRPNYEQYF. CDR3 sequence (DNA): TGTGCCAGCAGTCCTCGTAGACCCAACTACGAGCAGTACTTC.